The present T cell receptor beta chain was sequenced within a study of T cell changes during pregnancy in multiple sclerosis. Clones were sequenced by immunoSEQ multiplex PCR, and TCRdb holds only the in-frame ones, with some missing. The sample records fewer than 140,000 clones, around 93% being singletons. Germline CDR1 SGHVS, CDR2 FNYEAQ. CDR3 length equals 13 residues. V dropped 5 bases and J dropped 5 bases, with 12 bases sitting between them. The material was peripheral blood, obtained after pregnancy. The TCR comes from a female donor with multiple sclerosis, enrolled in a pregnancy study. The gene calls are TRBV7-6 and TRBJ2-5; D ambiguous. CDR3 loop: CASSKFQRETQYF. CDR3 DNA sequence: TGTGCCAGCAGCAAGTTTCAGAGGGAGACCCAGTACTTC.